These 16 T cell receptor beta chains came from one sample sequenced in a study of shared clonotypes between healthy human individuals. TCRdb keeps only in-frame clones here, not all; method: immunoSEQ multiplex PCR. The repertoire holds 490,000 or so clones, with around 80% as singletons. Sequenced sample: PBMCs. The receptor source for this set is a middle-aged woman in good health. Some clones in this sample may be carry-over from other donors' samples.

The V gene is TRBV7-9, the J gene TRBJ2-5, with D perhaps TRBD1 or TRBD2 (5 bases each). CDR1 is SEHNR, CDR2 FQNEAQ, per germline (reference sequence). The ends were cut back, 1 base at V and 1 base at J, with 19 bases in the middle. CDR3 length: 18 amino acids. CDR3 loop: CASSLEVYGALRQETQYF. The CDR3 nucleotides are TGTGCCAGCAGCTTAGAGGTGTACGGGGCGCTTCGCCAAGAGACCCAGTACTTC.

Only a few counts were recorded for this clone. The rearrangement joins TRBV6-4 to TRBJ2-4, with D tentatively TRBD2 (7 bases). V was clipped by 5 bases and J by 6 bases, with 20 bases between them. CDR1 is MRHNA and CDR2 is SNTAGT in the germline V gene. The CDR3 runs to 16 residues. The DNA for the CDR3 is TGTGCCAGCAGTCCGAGCGGGACCGAAGGGGGAAACATTCAGTACTTC. Translated, it gives CASSPSGTEGGNIQYF.

The chain recombines TRBV7-8 with TRBJ2-1; 8 bases are a match to TRBD1. The CDR3 runs to 19 residues. The germline V gene has CDR1 SGHVS and CDR2 FQNEAQ. Trimming removed 3 bases from V and 0 bases from J; junction bases left unmatched: 13. DNA of the CDR3: TGTGCCAGCAGCTTCTCCGAGACAGGGGAAGCGGGCTCCTACAATGAGCAGTTCTTC. Translation: CASSFSETGEAGSYNEQFF. Filled out from reference TRBV7-8 and TRBJ2-1, the complete variable domain reads GAGVSQSPRYKVAKRGQDVALRCDPISGHVSLFWYQQALGQGPEFLTYFQNEAQLDKSGLPSDRFFAERPEGSVSTLKIQRTQQEDSAVYLCASSFSETGEAGSYNEQFFGPGTRLTVL.

This clone came up many times. The chain recombines TRBV5-1 with TRBJ2-3; 7 nucleotides line up with TRBD1. Trimming removed 2 bases from V and 2 bases from J; junction bases left unmatched: 5. Germline V gene lookup returns CDR1 SGHRS and CDR2 YFSETQ. This CDR3 spans 15 amino acids. For the CDR3, the DNA is TGCGCCAGCAGCTTCCGGGACAGACTCACAGATACGCAGTATTTT. Amino acid sequence: CASSFRDRLTDTQYF.

This clone has a handful of counts. CDR3 sequence: CASSPTTRGINTEAFF. The CDR3 nucleotides are TGTGCCAGCAGCCCGACAACCAGGGGGATCAACACTGAAGCTTTCTTT. The rearrangement links TRBV5-4 to TRBJ1-1; TRBD1 matches 7 bases. V shed 4 bases, J shed 2 bases, and the junction held 11 bases outside the gene matches. CDR1 and CDR2 (germline): SGHNT, YYREEE (reference sequence). This CDR3 has 16 residues.

The rearrangement joins TRBV7-3 to TRBJ1-2; TRBD1 matches 8 bases. Germline CDR1 SGHTA, CDR2 FQGTGA. This CDR3 has 14 amino acids. Losses at the gene ends were 5 bases for V and 1 base for J; bases not matched to a gene: 3. CDR3 region: CASSPQGGNYGYTF. CDR3 DNA: TGTGCCAGCAGCCCACAGGGGGGTAACTATGGCTACACCTTC.

The chain couples TRBV7-9 to TRBJ2-7; 9 nucleotides line up with TRBD1. The CDR3 runs to 16 residues. The V segment lost 0 bases and the J segment 5 bases; nucleotides outside the gene matches: 8. Germline V lookup: CDR1 SEHNR, CDR2 FQNEAQ (reference sequence). In nucleotides, the CDR3 is TGTGCCAGCAGCTTAGCTCCGGGACAGGGTAACCACGAGCAGTACTTC. As protein: CASSLAPGQGNHEQYF.

This chain uses TRBV4-1 with TRBJ2-4; the match to TRBD1 covers 9 bases. The V gene's germline CDR1 is MGHRA and CDR2 YSYEKL. Germline trimming cut 3 bases from V and 2 bases from J; bases unmatched to any gene: 8. This CDR3 region has 17 residues. The CDR3 here is CASSQPTGGNSKNIQYF. The CDR3 DNA reads as TGCGCCAGCAGCCAGCCCACAGGGGGCAACTCCAAAAACATTCAGTACTTC.

This clone has a single count. The chain is built from TRBV4-1 and TRBJ2-1; 10 bases agree with TRBD1. The CDR3 covers 15 residues. V was clipped by 4 bases and J by 5 bases; unmatched bases: 5. Germline lookup yields CDR1 MGHRA and CDR2 YSYEKL. The CDR3 is CASSPRQGADNEQFF. The CDR3 bases are TGCGCCAGCAGCCCGAGACAGGGGGCGGACAATGAGCAGTTCTTC.

The gene calls are TRBV28 and TRBJ2-2; D not certain. The ends were cut back, 2 bases at V and 7 bases at J, with 8 bases in the middle. Germline CDR1 MDHEN, CDR2 SYDVKM. The CDR3 is 13 residues long. CDR3 residues: CASSLRVGGELFF. The CDR3 DNA follows: TGTGCCAGCAGTTTACGGGTTGGCGGGGAGCTGTTTTTT. The entire variable domain, with the rest obtained from reference TRBV28 and TRBJ2-2, is as follows: DVKVTQSSRYLVKRTGEKVFLECVQDMDHENMFWYRQDPGLGLRLIYFSYDVKMKEKGDIPEGYSVSREKKERFSLILESASTNQTSMYLCASSLRVGGELFFGEGSRLTVL.

CDR3: CASSFTGETQYF. DNA of the CDR3: TGTGCCAGCAGCTTCACGGGGGAGACCCAGTACTTC. V and J are TRBV7-9 and TRBJ2-5; maybe TRBD2 (5 bases). This CDR3 comprises 12 residues. V was clipped by 3 bases and J by 5 bases, with 7 bases between them. The germline CDR1 and CDR2 sequences are SEHNR and FQNEAQ (reference sequence).

This clone was seen just once. The rearrangement joins TRBV19 to TRBJ2-5; tentatively, D is TRBD2 (5 bases). CDR3 length: 15 amino acids. V was shortened by 3 bases and J by 4 bases, with 15 bases between the two germline ends. Germline CDR1 reads LNHDA; CDR2 reads SQIVND (reference sequence). The CDR3 DNA reads as TGTGCCAGTAGTATGGCTCGAGGTGGAGGAGAGACCCAGTACTTC. Translated: CASSMARGGGETQYF.

The rearrangement uses TRBV7-6 and TRBJ2-7; D gene ambiguous. The CDR3 has 13 amino acids. Deletions cut 5 bases from V and 5 bases from J, with 13 bases between. CDR1 is SGHVS, CDR2 FNYEAQ, per germline. The CDR3 nucleotides are TGTGCCAGCAGCATCACAGCCGATCACGAGCAGTACTTC. It translates to CASSITADHEQYF. The variable domain in full, completed from reference TRBV7-6 and TRBJ2-7, reads GAGVSQSPRYKVTKRGQDVALRCDPISGHVSLYWYRQALGQGPEFLTYFNYEAQQDKSGLPNDRFSAERPEGSISTLTIQRTEQRDSAMYRCASSITADHEQYFGPGTRLTVT.

J is TRBJ1-5 and V is TRBV7-9, with D possibly being TRBD1 (5 bases). This CDR3 contains 16 residues. The V gene lost 3 bases and the J gene lost 3 bases, with 15 bases spanning the gap. Germline loops: CDR1 SEHNR, CDR2 FQNEAQ (reference sequence). CDR3 amino acids: CASSLDGGSINQPQHF. The CDR3 coding sequence is TGTGCCAGCAGCTTGGATGGGGGATCGATCAATCAGCCCCAGCATTTT.

This clone was observed at least ten times. This chain connects TRBV6-4 to TRBJ1-5; TRBD1 is a possible D gene (6 bases). CDR1 MRHNA and CDR2 SNTAGT come from the germline V gene. There are 15 residues in the CDR3. V shed 5 bases and J shed 4 bases, with 15 bases lying between them. CDR3: CASSQTPGDNQPQHF. The DNA of the CDR3 is TGTGCCAGCAGTCAGACCCCAGGGGATAATCAGCCCCAGCATTTT.

This clone was seen only once. The gene calls are TRBV29-1 and TRBJ2-7, with D possibly matching TRBD2 (6 bases). CDR3 length equals 15 residues. CDR1 and CDR2 from the germline V gene are SQVTM and ANQGSEA. V was shortened by 4 bases and J by 3 bases, with 19 bases between the two germline ends. The chain's CDR3 is CSVGGAVGGIYEQYF. DNA for the CDR3: TGCAGCGTTGGTGGAGCTGTGGGGGGAATCTACGAGCAGTACTTC.